This T cell receptor (beta chain) appears in the sequencing data of a study of cytomegalovirus exposure and HLA in healthy donors. About the study: A subsequent analysis reported that the approximately 120 validation repertoires were produced on the same platform that had also been used for the approximately 700 first-cohort repertoires.

The V gene lost 1 base and the J gene lost 8 bases, with 18 bases spanning the gap. The CDR3 consists of 15 residues. Germline loops: CDR1 MGHRA, CDR2 YSYEKL. Sequencing was performed with immunoSEQ multiplex PCR; in TCRdb, only in-frame clones are kept and a portion is missing. The table shows 100,000 to 150,000 clones, with about nine tenths occurring only once. Separation from the approximately 710-subject first cohort characterized the roughly 120-subject validation cohort, to which the donors belonged. The sample was PBMCs. The TCR was taken from a woman under 30 in good health and CMV-seronegative. The chain combines TRBV4-1 with TRBJ2-7; D remains ambiguous. The CDR3 is CASSQVMVSSGQQYF. The CDR3 DNA reads TGCGCCAGCAGCCAAGTGATGGTCAGCTCGGGTCAGCAGTACTTC.